The rows below give T cell receptor beta chains drawn from one sample of a study of cytomegalovirus exposure and HLA in healthy donors. Generated by immunoSEQ multiplex PCR, the TCRdb table keeps only in-frame clones and is missing some. The table records 77,000 or so clones, 78% of them present only once. The specimen was PBMCs. The origin of the receptors is a man between 40 and 49 years old in good health and CMV-seronegative. Both conserved end residues are part of each CDR3. A D gene is named only where the DNA matches it firmly. A clone size is listed for some rows: how often the clone was seen (once, few, many), or a class if it is expanded.

CASSPQGMNTEAFF	TGTGCCAGCAGCCCTCAGGGGATGAACACTGAAGCTTTCTTT	.	once	TRBV11-1	TRBJ1-1
CASSVTGTLNAEAFF	TGTGCCAGCAGCGTAACAGGGACGCTGAATGCTGAAGCTTTCTTT	.	.	TRBV9	TRBJ1-1
CASSEGPTGTGYEQYF	TGTGCCAGCAGTGAAGGACCTACGGGGACTGGATACGAGCAGTACTTC	.	.	TRBV6-1	TRBJ2-7
CSVAQMNTEAFF	TGCAGCGTTGCCCAAATGAACACTGAAGCTTTCTTT	.	.	TRBV29-1	TRBJ1-1
CASSKLAGPQETQYF	TGTGCCAGCAGCAAACTAGCGGGACCCCAAGAGACCCAGTACTTC	TRBD2	few	TRBV11-2	TRBJ2-5
CASSWTSGRPDTQYF	TGTGCCAGCAGCTGGACTAGCGGGAGGCCAGATACGCAGTATTTT	TRBD2	.	TRBV6-1	TRBJ2-3
CASSSGTTSYEQYF	TGTGCCAGTAGTTCCGGGACAACTTCCTACGAGCAGTACTTC	.	.	TRBV19	TRBJ2-7
CASSNGLYNEQFF	TGTGCCAGCAGCAACGGACTATACAATGAGCAGTTCTTC	.	.	TRBV27	TRBJ2-1
CAWSHLAGGPNEQFF	TGTGCCTGGAGCCACCTAGCGGGAGGGCCCAATGAGCAGTTCTTC	TRBD2	few	TRBV30	TRBJ2-1
CASSLRNLGGTEAFF	TGTGCCAGCAGTTTAAGAAACCTCGGAGGCACTGAAGCTTTCTTT	.	.	TRBV28	TRBJ1-1
CASGLVTDEQYF	TGTGCTAGTGGTTTGGTGACAGACGAGCAGTACTTC	.	.	TRBV12-5	TRBJ2-7
CASSYRDTLRIEQFF	TGTGCCAGCAGCTACCGGGACACTCTAAGGATTGAGCAGTTCTTC	.	.	TRBV5-6	TRBJ2-1
CAILEAVSYEQYF	TGTGCCATCCTGGAAGCGGTGAGCTACGAGCAGTACTTC	.	.	TRBV10-3	TRBJ2-7
CARQQVPLIEKLFF	TGCGCCAGACAACAGGTTCCCCTAATTGAAAAACTGTTTTTT	.	.	TRBV5-1	TRBJ1-4
CASSLDQETQYF	TGTGCCAGCAGCTTAGATCAGGAGACCCAGTACTTC	.	.	TRBV11-2	TRBJ2-5